Included here is one T cell receptor (beta chain) sequence, with context. Its antigen is currently unknown. Trimming took 2 bases from V and 7 from J, leaving 11 bases between them. This CDR3 region has 12 residues. Per germline, CDR1 DFQATT and CDR2 SNEGSKA (reference sequence). It was through 5'RACE template switching that TCR cDNA was made, with a universal primer site and UMIs added. TCRdb reanalysed the 5' RACE reads using MiXCR and keeps one entry per CDR3 protein. This table has some 260,000 distinct CDR3 sequences, roughly 5.2% appearing once. The sample belongs to a study of T cells after yellow fever vaccination. Study findings and constraints: The booster response re-showed most primary clones: 96% CD4, roughly 91% CD8. A limited proportion of clonotypes was detected within both the CD4 and CD8 compartments.

The gene calls are TRBV20-1 and TRBJ1-2; D call uncertain. Sequences were derived from CD4+ T cells sorted from PBMCs, sampled on the day of the yellow fever booster vaccination. The TCR was taken from a man in his late teens or twenties who received the YFV17D yellow fever vaccine. The CDR3 region is CSARRELSGYTF. CDR3 coding DNA: TGCAGTGCTAGACGCGAGCTTTCTGGCTACACCTTC.